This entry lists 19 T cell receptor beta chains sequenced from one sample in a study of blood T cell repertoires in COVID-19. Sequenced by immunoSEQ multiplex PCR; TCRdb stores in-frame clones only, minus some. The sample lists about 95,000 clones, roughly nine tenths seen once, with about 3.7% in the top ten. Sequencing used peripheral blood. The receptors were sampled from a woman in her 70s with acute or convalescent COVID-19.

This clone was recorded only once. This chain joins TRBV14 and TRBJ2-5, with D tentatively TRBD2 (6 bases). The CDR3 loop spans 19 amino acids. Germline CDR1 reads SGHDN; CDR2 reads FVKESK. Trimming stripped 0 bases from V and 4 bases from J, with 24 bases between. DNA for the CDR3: TGTGCCAGCAGCCAAGATTCCTCCCCACTCAGGAGGGTCCGAGAGACCCAGTACTTC. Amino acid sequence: CASSQDSSPLRRVRETQYF.

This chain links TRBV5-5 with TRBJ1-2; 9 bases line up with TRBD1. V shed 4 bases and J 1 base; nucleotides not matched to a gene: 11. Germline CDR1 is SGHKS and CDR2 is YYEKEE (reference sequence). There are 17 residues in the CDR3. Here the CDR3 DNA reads TGTGCCAGCAGCCGAGGGACAGGGTCTTCAATTAACTATGGCTACACCTTC. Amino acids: CASSRGTGSSINYGYTF.

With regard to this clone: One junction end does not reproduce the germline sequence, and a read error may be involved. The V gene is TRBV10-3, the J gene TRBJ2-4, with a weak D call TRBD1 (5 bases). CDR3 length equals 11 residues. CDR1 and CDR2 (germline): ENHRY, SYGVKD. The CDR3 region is CATSQGNIQYF. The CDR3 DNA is TGTGCCACCAGTCAGGGAAACATTCAGTACTTC.

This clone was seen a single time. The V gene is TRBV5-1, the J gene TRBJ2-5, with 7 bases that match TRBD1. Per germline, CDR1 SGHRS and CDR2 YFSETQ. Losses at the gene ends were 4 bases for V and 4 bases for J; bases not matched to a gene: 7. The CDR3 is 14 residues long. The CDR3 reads CASSVAGGPETQYF. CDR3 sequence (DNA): TGCGCCAGCAGCGTCGCAGGGGGTCCAGAGACCCAGTACTTC.

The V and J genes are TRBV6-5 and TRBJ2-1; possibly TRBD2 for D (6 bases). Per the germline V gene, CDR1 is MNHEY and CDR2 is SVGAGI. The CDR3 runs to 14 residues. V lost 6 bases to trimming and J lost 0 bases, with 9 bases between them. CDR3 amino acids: CASRGGHSYNEQFF. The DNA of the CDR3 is TGTGCCAGCAGGGGGGGTCACTCCTACAATGAGCAGTTCTTC.

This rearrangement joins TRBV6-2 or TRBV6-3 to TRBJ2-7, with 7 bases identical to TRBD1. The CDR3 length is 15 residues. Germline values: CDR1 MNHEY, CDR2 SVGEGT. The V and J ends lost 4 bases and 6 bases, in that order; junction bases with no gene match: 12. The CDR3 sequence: CASSLTGYPYIEQYF. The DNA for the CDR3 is TGTGCCAGCAGTTTGACAGGGTATCCCTACATCGAGCAGTACTTC.

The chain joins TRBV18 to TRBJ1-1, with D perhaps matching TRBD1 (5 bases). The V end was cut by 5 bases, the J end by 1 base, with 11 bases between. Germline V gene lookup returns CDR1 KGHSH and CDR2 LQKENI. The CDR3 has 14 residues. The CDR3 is CASSGRDWNTEAFF. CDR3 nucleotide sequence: TGTGCCAGCTCAGGCAGGGATTGGAACACTGAAGCTTTCTTT.

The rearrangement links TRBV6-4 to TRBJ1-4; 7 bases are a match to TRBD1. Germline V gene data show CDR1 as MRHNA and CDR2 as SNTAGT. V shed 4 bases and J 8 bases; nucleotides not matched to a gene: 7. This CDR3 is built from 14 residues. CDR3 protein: CASSAEGASEKLFF. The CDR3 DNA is TGTGCCAGCAGTGCAGAGGGGGCGTCGGAAAAACTGTTTTTT.

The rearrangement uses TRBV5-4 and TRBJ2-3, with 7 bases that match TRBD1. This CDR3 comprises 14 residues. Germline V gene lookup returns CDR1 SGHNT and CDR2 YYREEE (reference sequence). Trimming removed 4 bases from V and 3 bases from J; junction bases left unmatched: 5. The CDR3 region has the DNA TGTGCCAGCAGCCCGAGACAGGGAACAGATACGCAGTATTTT. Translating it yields CASSPRQGTDTQYF.

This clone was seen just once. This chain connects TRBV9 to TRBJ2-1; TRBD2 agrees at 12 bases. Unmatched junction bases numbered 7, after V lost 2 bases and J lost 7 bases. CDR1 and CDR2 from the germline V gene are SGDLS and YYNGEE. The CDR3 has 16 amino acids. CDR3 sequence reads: CASSVSLTSGGNEQFF. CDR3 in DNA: TGTGCCAGCAGCGTGAGCCTGACTAGCGGGGGAAATGAGCAGTTCTTC. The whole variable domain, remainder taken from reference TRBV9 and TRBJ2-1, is DSGVTQTPKHLITATGQRVTLRCSPRSGDLSVYWYQQSLDQGLQFLIQYYNGEERAKGNILERFSAQQFPDLHSELNLSSLELGDSALYFCASSVSLTSGGNEQFFGPGTRLTVL.

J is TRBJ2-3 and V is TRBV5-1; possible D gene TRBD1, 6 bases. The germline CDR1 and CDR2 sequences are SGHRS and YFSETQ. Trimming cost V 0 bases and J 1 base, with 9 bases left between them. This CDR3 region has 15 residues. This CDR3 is CASSLVSGGTDTQYF. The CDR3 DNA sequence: TGCGCCAGCAGCTTGGTTTCAGGGGGCACAGATACGCAGTATTTT.

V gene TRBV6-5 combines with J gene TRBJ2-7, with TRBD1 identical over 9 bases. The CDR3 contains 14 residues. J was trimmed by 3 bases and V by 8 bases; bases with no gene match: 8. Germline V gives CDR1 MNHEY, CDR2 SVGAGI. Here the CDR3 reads CASSSGQGFYEQYV. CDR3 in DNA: TGTGCCAGCTCCTCGGGACAGGGTTTCTACGAGCAGTACGTC.

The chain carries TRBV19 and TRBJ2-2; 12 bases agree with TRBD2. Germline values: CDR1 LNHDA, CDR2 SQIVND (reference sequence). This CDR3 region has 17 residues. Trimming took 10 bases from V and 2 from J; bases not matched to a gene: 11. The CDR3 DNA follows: TGTGCCACCCTAGCCCTAGCGGGAGGGCCTAACACCGGGGAGCTGTTTTTT. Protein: CATLALAGGPNTGELFF. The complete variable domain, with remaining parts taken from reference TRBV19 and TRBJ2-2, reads DGGITQSPKYLFRKEGQNVTLSCEQNLNHDAMYWYRQDPGQGLRLIYYSQIVNDFQKGDIAEGYSVSREKKESFPLTVTSAQKNPTAFYLCATLALAGGPNTGELFFGEGSRLTVL.

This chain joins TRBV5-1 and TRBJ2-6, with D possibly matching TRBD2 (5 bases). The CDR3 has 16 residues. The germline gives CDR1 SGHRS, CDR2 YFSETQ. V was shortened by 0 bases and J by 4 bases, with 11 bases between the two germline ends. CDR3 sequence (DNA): TGCGCCAGCAGCTTGGCGGGGATTGGAGGGGCCAACGTCCTGACTTTC. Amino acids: CASSLAGIGGANVLTF.

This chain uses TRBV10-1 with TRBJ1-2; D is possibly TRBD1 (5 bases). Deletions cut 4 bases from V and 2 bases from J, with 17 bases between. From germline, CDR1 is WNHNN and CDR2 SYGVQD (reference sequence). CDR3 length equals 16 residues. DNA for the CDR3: TGCGCCAGCAGTGCCCGGCAGCCGTCAGGGAACTATGGCTACACCTTC. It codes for CASSARQPSGNYGYTF.

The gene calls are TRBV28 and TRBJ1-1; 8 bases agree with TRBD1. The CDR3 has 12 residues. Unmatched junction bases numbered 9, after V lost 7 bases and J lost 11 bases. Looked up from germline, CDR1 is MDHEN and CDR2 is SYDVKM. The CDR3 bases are TGTGCCAGCACCCTCGGACAGGGTAGGGCTTTCTTT. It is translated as CASTLGQGRAFF.

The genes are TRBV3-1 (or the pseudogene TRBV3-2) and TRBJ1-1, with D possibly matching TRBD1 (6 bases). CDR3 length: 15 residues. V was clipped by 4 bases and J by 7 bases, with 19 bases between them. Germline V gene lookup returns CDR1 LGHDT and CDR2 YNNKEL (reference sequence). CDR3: CASSPSPPGHHEAFF. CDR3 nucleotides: TGTGCCAGCAGCCCCAGTCCCCCGGGACACCATGAAGCTTTCTTT.

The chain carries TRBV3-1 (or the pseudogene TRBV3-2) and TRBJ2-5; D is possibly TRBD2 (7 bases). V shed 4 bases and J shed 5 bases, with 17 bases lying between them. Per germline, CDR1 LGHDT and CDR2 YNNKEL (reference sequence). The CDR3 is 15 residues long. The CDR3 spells CASSREAGAWETQYF. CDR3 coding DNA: TGTGCCAGCAGCCGCGAGGCGGGGGCTTGGGAGACCCAGTACTTC.

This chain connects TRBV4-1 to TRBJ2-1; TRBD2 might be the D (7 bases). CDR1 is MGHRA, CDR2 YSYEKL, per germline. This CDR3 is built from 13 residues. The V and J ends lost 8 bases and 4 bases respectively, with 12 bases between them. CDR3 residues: CASGRGLYNEQFF. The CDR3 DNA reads TGCGCCAGCGGGCGGGGGCTGTACAATGAGCAGTTCTTC.